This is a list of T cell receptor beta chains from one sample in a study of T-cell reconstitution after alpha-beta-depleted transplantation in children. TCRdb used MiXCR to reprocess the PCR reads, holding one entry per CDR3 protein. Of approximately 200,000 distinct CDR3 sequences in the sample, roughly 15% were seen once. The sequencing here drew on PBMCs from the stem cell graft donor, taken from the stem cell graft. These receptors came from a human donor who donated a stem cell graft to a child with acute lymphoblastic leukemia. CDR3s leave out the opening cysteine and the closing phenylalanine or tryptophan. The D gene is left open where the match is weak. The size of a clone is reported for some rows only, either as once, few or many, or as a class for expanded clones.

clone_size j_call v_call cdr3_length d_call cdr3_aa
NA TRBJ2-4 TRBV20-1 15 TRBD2 SAPGGDRGLAKNIQY
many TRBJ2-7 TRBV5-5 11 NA ASSLIRGGEQY
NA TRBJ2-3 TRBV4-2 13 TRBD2 ASSPSGNPTDTQY
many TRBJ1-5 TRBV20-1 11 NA SASGQYNQPQH
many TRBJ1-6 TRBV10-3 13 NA AISEAGTGDSPLH
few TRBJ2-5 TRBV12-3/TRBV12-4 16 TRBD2 ASSSEPGLAGVRETQY
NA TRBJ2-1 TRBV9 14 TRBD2 ASSRNAGGIYGEQF
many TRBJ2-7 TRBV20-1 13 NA SASPPGRTAYEQY
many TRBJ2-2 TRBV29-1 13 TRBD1 SVAGQGPNTGELF
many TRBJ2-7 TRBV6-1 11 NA ASSADWTYEQY
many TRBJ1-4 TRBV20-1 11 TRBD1 SAIRDSYEKLF
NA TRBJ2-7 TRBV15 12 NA ATSRGQGIGEQY
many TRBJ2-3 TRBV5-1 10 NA ASSRAQDTQY
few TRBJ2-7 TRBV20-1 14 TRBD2 SARDLSSGISYEQY
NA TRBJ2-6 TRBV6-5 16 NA ASSSPVGTTSGANVLT
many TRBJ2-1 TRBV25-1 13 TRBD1 ASSEAGTGNNEQF
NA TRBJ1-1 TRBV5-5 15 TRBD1 ASSLGTGQGGNTEAF
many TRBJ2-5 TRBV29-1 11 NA SVDRGGRETQY